The 2 T cell receptor beta chains in this list originate from one sample, sequenced in a study of cytomegalovirus exposure and HLA in healthy donors. PCR involved 60 Vbeta and 13 Jbeta primers. Assay: immunoSEQ multiplex PCR; the TCRdb copy retains only in-frame clones and omits some. The sample has roughly 130,000 clones, roughly 69% seen once; the top ten hold 2.9%. Material: PBMCs. Receptors originate from a human donor in good health.

The rearrangement joins TRBV27 to TRBJ1-1; TRBD1 is a possible D gene (5 bases). Germline V lookup: CDR1 MNHEY, CDR2 SMNVEV (reference sequence). This CDR3 is built from 17 residues. The germline V and J ends were trimmed by 5 bases and 0 bases, with 19 bases remaining between them. The CDR3 DNA reads as TGTGCCAGCAGTACTAGGGGTCGCGGAGGGATGAACACTGAAGCTTTCTTT. Residues: CASSTRGRGGMNTEAFF.

The chain uses TRBV6-5 and TRBJ2-5; TRBD1 matches 12 bases. The end of the DNA fits TRBJ2-7 better, so the J call may be wrong. The germline gives CDR1 MNHEY, CDR2 SVGAGI. There are 14 residues in the CDR3. CDR3 protein: CASSSGTGGFEQYF. In DNA form, the CDR3 reads TGTGCCAGCAGTTCCGGGACAGGGGGCTTCGAGCAGTACTTC.